A single sample is the source of the 5 T cell receptor beta chains below, sequenced in a study of T-cell reconstitution after alpha-beta-depleted transplantation in children. Unique molecular identifiers featured in how the TCRbeta library was prepared. TCRdb reanalysed the PCR reads using MiXCR and keeps one entry per CDR3 protein. The sample has around 16,000 distinct CDR3 sequences, about 5.3% seen once; the top ten hold 5.5% to 8.5%. Sequencing used PBMCs, obtained before TCRalphabeta/CD19-depleted stem cell transplant. These receptors all come from a boy aged 5-17 years with acute lymphoblastic leukemia, due to receive a stem cell transplant.

There are many counts of this clonotype. The genes are TRBV12-3 or TRBV12-4 and TRBJ2-6, with a tentative D call TRBD1 (5 bases). This CDR3 has 17 residues. Trimming pared 3 bases from V and 0 bases from J, leaving 12 bases between. CDR3: CASSLDGANSGANVLTF. The CDR3 DNA reads TGTGCCAGCAGTTTGGATGGGGCCAACTCTGGGGCCAACGTCCTGACTTTC.

V is TRBV30 and J is TRBJ1-3, with no clear D. The V gene lost 2 bases and the J gene lost 2 bases, with 7 bases spanning the gap. Germline values: CDR1 GTSNPN, CDR2 SVGIG (reference sequence). The CDR3 spans 13 residues. The CDR3 reads CAWSMAAGNTIYF. In nucleotides, the CDR3 is TGTGCCTGGAGTATGGCAGCTGGAAACACCATATATTTT.

Only a few counts were recorded for this clonotype. This chain connects TRBV6-2 or TRBV6-3 to TRBJ1-5; 8 bases fit TRBD1. V lost 6 bases to trimming and J lost 4 bases; unmatched junction nucleotides: 14. The CDR3 is 17 amino acids. Germline V gene lookup returns CDR1 MNHEY and CDR2 SVGEGT. The CDR3 DNA follows: TGTGCCAGCAGAAATTTTCAGGACAGGGCTAAAAATCAGCCCCAGCATTTT. Its protein product is CASRNFQDRAKNQPQHF.

Ten or more counts support this clonotype. The rearrangement links TRBV20-1 to TRBJ1-1, with D unresolved. Trimming shortened V by 8 bases and J by 1 base, and 8 bases separated the two germline ends. Germline lookup yields CDR1 DFQATT and CDR2 SNEGSKA (reference sequence). The CDR3 is 11 amino acids. The CDR3 here is CSPKKNTEAFF. The CDR3, as DNA: TGCAGTCCGAAGAAGAACACTGAAGCTTTCTTT.

This clonotype has ten or more counts. The rearrangement uses TRBV14 and TRBJ2-1; D unresolved. Germline lookup yields CDR1 SGHDN and CDR2 FVKESK. The V end was cut by 3 bases, the J end by 1 base, with 10 bases between. CDR3 length: 15 amino acids. The CDR3 region is CASSQLRSSYNEQFF. CDR3 nucleotides: TGTGCCAGCAGCCAGCTCAGGTCTTCCTACAATGAGCAGTTCTTC.